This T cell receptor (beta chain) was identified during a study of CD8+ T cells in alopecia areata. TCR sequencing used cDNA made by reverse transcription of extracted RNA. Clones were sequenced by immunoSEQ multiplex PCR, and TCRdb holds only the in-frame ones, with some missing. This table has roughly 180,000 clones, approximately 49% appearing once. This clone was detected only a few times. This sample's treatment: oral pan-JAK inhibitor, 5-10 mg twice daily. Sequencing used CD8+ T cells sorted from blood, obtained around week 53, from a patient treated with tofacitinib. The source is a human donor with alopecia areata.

The CDR3 protein is CASSQDRGTGANVLTF. In DNA, the CDR3 is TGTGCCAGCAGCCAAGATCGAGGGACCGGGGCCAACGTCCTGACTTTC. The genes are TRBV4-2 and TRBJ2-6; D is possibly TRBD1 or TRBD2 (5 bases each). This CDR3 spans 16 amino acids. Per the germline V gene, CDR1 is LGHNA and CDR2 is YNFKEQ. Trimming shortened V by 0 bases and J by 4 bases, and 10 bases separated the two germline ends.